The 17 T cell receptor beta chains given below trace back to one sample, sequenced in a study of blood T cell repertoires in COVID-19 (dated by TCRdb to the early 2020s). Libraries came from the immunoSEQ multiplex PCR assay. The table comes from immuneACCESS by way of TCRdb, which keeps in-frame sequences with V and J called. Part of the clones is missing from these tables; in studies checked, under half for an unresolved V gene and the rest for unknown reasons. Within this sample are 200,000 to 300,000 clones, with approximately 86% of them counted one time only. The top ten constitute just under 2% of the sample. Material for sequencing was peripheral blood. These receptors were obtained from a man aged 25 to 45 with active or convalescent COVID-19.

This sequence joins TRBV9 and TRBJ1-4; D remains ambiguous. Germline V CDR1 and CDR2: SGDLS, YYNGEE. This CDR3 is built from 13 residues. V was pared by 4 bases and J by 4 bases, with 8 bases between. DNA for the CDR3: TGTGCCAGCAGCCTCAGTATTAATGAAAAACTGTTTTTT. The encoded protein is CASSLSINEKLFF.

The chain combines TRBV30 with TRBJ1-1, with D possibly matching TRBD1 (5 bases). Deletions cut 2 bases from V and 8 bases from J, with 12 bases between. The CDR3 totals 12 residues. In germline, CDR1 is GTSNPN, CDR2 SVGIG (reference sequence). The CDR3 nucleotides read TGTGCCTGGAGTACCAGGGCGGACGAAGCTTTCTTT. It translates to CAWSTRADEAFF. Filled out from reference TRBV30 and TRBJ1-1, the complete variable domain reads SQTIHQWPATLVQPVGSPLSLECTVEGTSNPNLYWYRQAAGRGLQLLFYSVGIGQISSEVPQNLSASRPQDRQFILSSKKLLLSDSGFYLCAWSTRADEAFFGQGTRLTVV.

V usage is TRBV28 and J usage is TRBJ1-4; 8 nucleotides match TRBD1. V lost 5 bases, J lost 8 bases, and 10 bases stayed unmatched. The germline gives CDR1 MDHEN, CDR2 SYDVKM. The CDR3 sequence is 15 residues long. The CDR3 DNA sequence: TGTGCCAGCAGTCCCCCACAGGGGGGGTTAGAAAAACTGTTTTTT. This translates into CASSPPQGGLEKLFF.

The gene calls are TRBV6-2 or TRBV6-3 and TRBJ2-5; 14 nucleotides align to TRBD2. V shed 5 bases, J shed 3 bases, and the junction held 2 bases outside the gene matches. CDR1 MNHEY and CDR2 SVGEGT come from the germline V gene. The CDR3 length is 15 residues. The CDR3 DNA sequence: TGTGCCAGCAGTGAGGGACTAGCGGGGGAAGAGACCCAGTACTTC. Encoded protein: CASSEGLAGEETQYF.

This sequence joins TRBV11-2 and TRBJ2-3, with no clear D. From germline, CDR1 is SGHAT and CDR2 FQNNGV. V lost 2 bases and J 1 base, leaving 7 bases between the germline ends. The CDR3 runs to 14 residues. CDR3 sequence (DNA): TGTGCCAGCAGCTTACTACAGCGCACAGATACGCAGTATTTT. Amino acid sequence: CASSLLQRTDTQYF. The variable domain in full, completed from reference TRBV11-2 and TRBJ2-3, reads EAGVAQSPRYKIIEKRQSVAFWCNPISGHATLYWYQQILGQGPKLLIQFQNNGVVDDSQLPKDRFSAERLKGVDSTLKIQPAKLEDSAVYLCASSLLQRTDTQYFGPGTRLTVL.

The chain combines TRBV10-2 with TRBJ2-5; 7 bases fit TRBD1. The CDR3 runs 16 residues. Germline V gene data show CDR1 as WSHSY and CDR2 as SAAADI. The J segment lost 2 bases and the V segment lost 7 bases, leaving 13 bases of the junction unmatched. CDR3 DNA: TGCGCCAGCATCCATATCGGTCAGGGGGAACAAGAGACCCAGTACTTC. Encoded protein: CASIHIGQGEQETQYF.

V usage is TRBV9 and J usage is TRBJ2-1; D might be TRBD1 (5 bases). CDR1 SGDLS and CDR2 YYNGEE come from the germline V gene. The V end lost 3 bases, the J end lost 7 bases, and 14 bases lay between the germline ends. The CDR3 contains 14 residues. As DNA, the CDR3 is TGTGCCAGCAGCGGTGGTCCAGGGCCAAATGAGCAGTTCTTC. Residues: CASSGGPGPNEQFF.

This chain joins TRBV19 and TRBJ2-7, with TRBD1 identical over 7 bases. V shed 5 bases and J 4 bases; nucleotides not matched to a gene: 8. This CDR3 is built from 14 residues. In germline, CDR1 is LNHDA, CDR2 SQIVND (reference sequence). Written as DNA, the CDR3 is TGTGCCAGTAGTTTACAGGGGCAAGGGTACGAGCAGTACTTC. This codes for CASSLQGQGYEQYF.

This clone was seen only once. The V call is TRBV7-8, the J call TRBJ1-1; TRBD1 matches 7 bases. Per the germline V gene, CDR1 is SGHVS and CDR2 is FQNEAQ. This CDR3 contains 14 residues. The junction had 13 bases not matched to a gene; V was cut back by 4 bases and J by 11 bases. CDR3 coding DNA: TGTGCCAGCAGCTCACCGAGTGACAGGGAATGGGCTTTCTTT. Protein: CASSSPSDREWAFF. Together with reference TRBV7-8 and TRBJ1-1, the CDR3 gives the full variable domain: GAGVSQSPRYKVAKRGQDVALRCDPISGHVSLFWYQQALGQGPEFLTYFQNEAQLDKSGLPSDRFFAERPEGSVSTLKIQRTQQEDSAVYLCASSSPSDREWAFFGQGTRLTVV.

The J gene is TRBJ1-2, the V gene TRBV18; TRBD1 matches at 10 bases. Losses at the gene ends were 3 bases for V and 7 bases for J; bases not matched to a gene: 5. Germline V gene lookup returns CDR1 KGHSH and CDR2 LQKENI. The CDR3 consists of 14 residues. The DNA of the CDR3 is TGTGCCAGCTCACCCGGGACAGGGGACTCTGGCTACACCTTC. Protein sequence: CASSPGTGDSGYTF.

V is TRBV30 and J is TRBJ2-5, with a tentative D call TRBD1 (6 bases). V was cut by 0 bases and J by 1 base, with 12 bases left in between. The CDR3 spans 15 residues. Germline-derived CDR1 and CDR2 are GTSNPN and SVGIG (reference sequence). CDR3 in amino acids: CAWSVLWGPQETQYF. The CDR3 DNA sequence: TGTGCCTGGAGTGTTCTGTGGGGGCCCCAAGAGACCCAGTACTTC.

CDR3: CASSRGGSYNSPLHF. The CDR3 region has the DNA TGTGCCAGCAGTCGGGGAGGGTCGTATAATTCACCCCTCCACTTT. This chain connects TRBV11-2 to TRBJ1-6; no clear D gene. Germline V gives CDR1 SGHAT, CDR2 FQNNGV. CDR3 size: 15 residues. V shed 6 bases and J shed 4 bases, with 13 bases lying between them.

This clone was counted a few times. The chain uses TRBV6-5 and TRBJ2-7, with 7 bases that match TRBD2. CDR3 size: 14 residues. Germline loops: CDR1 MNHEY, CDR2 SVGAGI. V gave up 8 bases and J gave up 12 bases; unmatched junction bases: 19. CDR3 DNA: TGTGCCAGCGGGTTATCAAAGGGAGGGACTTCAATGTACTTC. This sequence encodes CASGLSKGGTSMYF.

The V call is TRBV7-9, the J call TRBJ2-2; the D is unclear. Germline loops: CDR1 SEHNR, CDR2 FQNEAQ (reference sequence). The CDR3 loop spans 14 amino acids. V was cut by 1 base and J by 4 bases, with 7 bases left in between. CDR3 DNA: TGTGCCAGCAGCTTAGTGGAGTTCACCGGGGAGCTGTTTTTT. Translating gives CASSLVEFTGELFF.

The chain joins TRBV3-1 (or the pseudogene TRBV3-2) to TRBJ1-4; no definite D call. This CDR3 spans 15 amino acids. V lost 2 bases, J lost 3 bases, and 10 bases lay in between. Germline V CDR1 and CDR2: LGHDT, YNNKEL (reference sequence). The CDR3 DNA sequence: TGTGCCAGCAGCCAATCCGGGAATGCTAATGAAAAACTGTTTTTT. It yields the protein CASSQSGNANEKLFF.

The V call is TRBV5-1, the J call TRBJ2-3, with TRBD2 matching over 11 bases. V shed 4 bases and J 2 bases; nucleotides not matched to a gene: 3. This CDR3 has 15 residues. CDR1 SGHRS and CDR2 YFSETQ come from the germline V gene. CDR3 amino acids: CASSLAGGFTDTQYF. CDR3 coding DNA: TGCGCCAGCAGCCTAGCGGGGGGCTTCACAGATACGCAGTATTTT.

This chain links TRBV2 with TRBJ2-1; tentatively, D is TRBD1 (5 bases). This CDR3 region has 15 residues. CDR1 is SNHLY and CDR2 is FYNNEI in the germline V gene. The ends were cut back, 5 bases at V and 4 bases at J, with 15 bases in the middle. The DNA for the CDR3 is TGTGCCAGCAGTCCCCCTGCCAGACAGTACAATGAGCAGTTCTTC. This encodes CASSPPARQYNEQFF.